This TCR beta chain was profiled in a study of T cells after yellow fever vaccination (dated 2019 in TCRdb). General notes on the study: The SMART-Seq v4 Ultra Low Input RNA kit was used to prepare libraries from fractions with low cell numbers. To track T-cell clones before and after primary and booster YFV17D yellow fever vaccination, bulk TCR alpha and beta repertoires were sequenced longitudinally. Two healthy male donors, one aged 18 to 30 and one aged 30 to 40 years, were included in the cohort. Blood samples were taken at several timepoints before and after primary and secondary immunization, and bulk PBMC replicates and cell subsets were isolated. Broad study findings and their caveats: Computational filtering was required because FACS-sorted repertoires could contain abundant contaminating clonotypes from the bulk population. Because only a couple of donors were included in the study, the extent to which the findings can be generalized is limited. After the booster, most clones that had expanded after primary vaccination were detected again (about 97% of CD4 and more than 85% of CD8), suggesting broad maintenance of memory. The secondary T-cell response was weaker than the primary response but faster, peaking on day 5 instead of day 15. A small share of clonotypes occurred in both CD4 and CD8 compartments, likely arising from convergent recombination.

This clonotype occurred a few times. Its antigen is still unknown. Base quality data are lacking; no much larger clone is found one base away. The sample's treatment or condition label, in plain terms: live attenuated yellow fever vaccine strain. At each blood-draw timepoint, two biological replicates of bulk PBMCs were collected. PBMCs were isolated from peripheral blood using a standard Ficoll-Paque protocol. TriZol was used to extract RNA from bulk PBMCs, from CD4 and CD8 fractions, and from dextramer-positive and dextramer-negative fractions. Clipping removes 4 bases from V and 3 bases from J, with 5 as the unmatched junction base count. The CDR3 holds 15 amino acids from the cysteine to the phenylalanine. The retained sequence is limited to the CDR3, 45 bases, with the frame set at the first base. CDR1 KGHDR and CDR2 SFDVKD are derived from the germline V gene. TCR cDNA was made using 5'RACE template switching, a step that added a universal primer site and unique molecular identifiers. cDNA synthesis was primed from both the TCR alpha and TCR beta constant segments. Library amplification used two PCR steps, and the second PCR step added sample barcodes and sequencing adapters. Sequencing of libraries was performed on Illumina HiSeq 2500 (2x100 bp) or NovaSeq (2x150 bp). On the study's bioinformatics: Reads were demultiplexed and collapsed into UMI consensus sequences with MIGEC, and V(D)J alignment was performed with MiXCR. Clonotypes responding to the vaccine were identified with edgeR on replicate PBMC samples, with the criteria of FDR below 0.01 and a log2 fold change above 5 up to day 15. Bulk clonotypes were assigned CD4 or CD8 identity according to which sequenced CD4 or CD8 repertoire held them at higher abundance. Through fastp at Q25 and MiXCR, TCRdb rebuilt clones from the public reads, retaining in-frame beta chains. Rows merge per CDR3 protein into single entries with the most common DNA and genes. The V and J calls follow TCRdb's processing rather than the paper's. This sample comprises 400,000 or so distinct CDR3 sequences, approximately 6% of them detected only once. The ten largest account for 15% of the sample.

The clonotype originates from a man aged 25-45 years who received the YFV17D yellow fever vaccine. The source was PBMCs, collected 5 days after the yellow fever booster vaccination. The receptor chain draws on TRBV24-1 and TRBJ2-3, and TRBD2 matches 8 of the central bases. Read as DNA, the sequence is TGTGCCACCAGTGAGGCTAGCGGGCGGACAGATACGCAGTATTTT. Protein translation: CATSEASGRTDTQYF.